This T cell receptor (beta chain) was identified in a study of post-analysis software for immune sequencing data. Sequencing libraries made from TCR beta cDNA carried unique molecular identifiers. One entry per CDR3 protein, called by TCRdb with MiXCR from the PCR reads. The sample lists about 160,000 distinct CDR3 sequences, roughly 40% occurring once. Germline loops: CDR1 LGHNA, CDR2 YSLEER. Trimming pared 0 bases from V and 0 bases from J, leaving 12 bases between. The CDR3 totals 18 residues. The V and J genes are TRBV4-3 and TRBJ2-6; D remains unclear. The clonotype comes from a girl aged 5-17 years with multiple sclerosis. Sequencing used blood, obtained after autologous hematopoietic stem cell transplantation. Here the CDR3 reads CASSQEIRTSSGANVLTF. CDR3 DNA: TGCGCCAGCAGCCAAGAGATCAGAACGAGCTCTGGGGCCAACGTCCTGACTTTC.